Detailed here is one T cell receptor (beta chain). Its antigen is not known. 60 Vbeta and 13 Jbeta primers were used in PCR. The protocol was immunoSEQ multiplex PCR, while the TCRdb copy is restricted to in-frame clones and leaves out a portion. This sample contains about 90,000 clones. These data are taken from a study of cytomegalovirus exposure and HLA in healthy donors. Study-wide points: Rates of TCR association differed by HLA locus in a later analysis, with DRB1 highest and HLA-C lowest. The study recorded 164 TCR beta chains that were cytomegalovirus-associated.

The TCR was taken from a woman aged 25 to 45 in good health and CMV-seronegative. Sequenced: PBMCs.

DNA for the CDR3: TGTGCCAGCAGCGGGACTTACAATGAGCAGTTCTTC. It yields the protein CASSGTYNEQFF. The rearrangement links TRBV2 to TRBJ2-1; possibly TRBD2 for D (6 bases). The V gene's germline CDR1 is SNHLY and CDR2 FYNNEI. The CDR3 length is 12 residues. The germline V and J ends were trimmed by 6 bases and 4 bases, with 7 bases remaining between them.